The rows below give T cell receptor beta chains drawn from one sample of a study of shared clonotypes between healthy human individuals. Sequencing was performed with immunoSEQ multiplex PCR; in TCRdb, only in-frame clones are kept and a portion is missing. Altogether about 820,000 clones are present, 80% to 95% being singletons, with the ten largest covering 24%. Sequencing was carried out using naive CD8+ T cells sorted from blood. These receptors were obtained from a man between 25 and 39 years old in good health. The CDR3 runs from the conserved cysteine through the conserved F or W. A D gene is named only where the DNA matches it firmly. Only part of the rows carry a size: once, few, many, or a class if the clone is expanded.

clone_size j_call d_call v_call cdr3_aa cdr3_nt
NA TRBJ2-7 TRBD1 TRBV6-1 CASGGQTSSYEQYF TGTGCCAGCGGGGGACAGACGAGCTCCTACGAGCAGTACTTC
few TRBJ2-1 NA TRBV9 CASSVPEVAEYNEQFF TGTGCCAGCAGCGTACCGGAGGTGGCGGAATACAATGAGCAGTTCTTC
NA TRBJ2-1 NA TRBV10-3 CAISATSYNEQFF TGTGCCATCAGTGCGACTAGTTACAATGAGCAGTTCTTC
NA TRBJ2-7 NA TRBV7-9 CASEGISYEQYF TGTGCCAGCGAAGGGATCTCCTACGAGCAGTACTTC
once TRBJ1-5 NA TRBV27 CASSSIQGGRSNQPQHF TGTGCCAGCAGTTCCATACAGGGTGGGAGAAGCAATCAGCCCCAGCATTTT
NA TRBJ1-4 NA TRBV7-9 CAISGGGGKLFF TGTGCCATCTCTGGGGGCGGTGGGAAACTGTTTTTT
NA TRBJ2-1 TRBD2 TRBV9 CASSVGTSGYNEQFF TGTGCCAGCAGCGTCGGGACTAGCGGCTACAATGAGCAGTTCTTC
NA TRBJ1-5 NA TRBV27 CASSSVGGPQHF TGTGCCAGCAGTTCCGTCGGGGGGCCCCAGCATTTT
NA TRBJ2-1 NA TRBV29-1 CSVEWDGGSYNEQFF TGCAGCGTCGAATGGGACGGTGGGTCCTACAATGAGCAGTTCTTC
NA TRBJ1-5 NA TRBV7-9 CASSPGNSRNQPQHF TGTGCCAGCAGCCCAGGTAACAGCCGCAATCAGCCCCAGCATTTT
NA TRBJ2-7 NA TRBV11-2 CASRDTGVASYEQYF TGTGCCAGCCGGGACACGGGTGTCGCGTCCTACGAGCAGTACTTC
NA TRBJ2-1 TRBD2 TRBV19 CASSRRLAGQYNEQFF TGTGCCAGTAGTAGAAGACTAGCGGGACAATACAATGAGCAGTTCTTC
NA TRBJ1-2 NA TRBV21-1 CASSTDQGRGYGYTF TGTGCCAGCAGCACTGACCAGGGACGGGGCTATGGCTACACCTTC
NA TRBJ2-7 NA TRBV10-3 CAISESMLAYEQYF TGTGCCATCAGTGAGTCGATGCTAGCTTACGAGCAGTACTTC
NA TRBJ1-1 NA TRBV7-6 CASSLGERTEAFF TGTGCCAGCAGCTTAGGTGAGCGAACTGAAGCTTTCTTT
few TRBJ1-1 NA TRBV25-1 CASSEWNSEAFF TGTGCCAGCAGTGAATGGAACAGTGAAGCTTTCTTT
NA TRBJ2-7 NA TRBV5-1 CASSLTVGEAYEQYF TGCGCCAGCAGCTTGACGGTCGGGGAAGCCTACGAGCAGTACTTC
NA TRBJ2-7 TRBD2 TRBV19 CASSPTSGTTYEQYF TGTGCCAGTTCCCCCACTAGCGGGACCACCTACGAGCAGTACTTC
NA TRBJ2-5 TRBD2 TRBV5-4 CASSFPGLAGASGTQYF TGTGCCAGCAGCTTCCCGGGACTAGCGGGGGCGAGCGGGACCCAGTACTTC
few TRBJ1-2 TRBD1 TRBV11-2 CASSFVMDRGRGYTF TGTGCCAGCAGCTTTGTTATGGACAGGGGGCGAGGCTACACCTTC
NA TRBJ2-7 NA TRBV7-9 CASSSQLAGERYEQYF TGTGCCAGCAGCTCCCAACTAGCCGGCGAAAGATACGAGCAGTACTTC
NA TRBJ2-7 NA TRBV9 CASSPRLEGTYEQYF TGTGCCAGCAGCCCTCGCCTCGAGGGAACCTACGAGCAGTACTTC
NA TRBJ2-7 TRBD1 TRBV11-2 CASSTRGPRPGEQYF TGTGCCAGCAGCACCAGGGGGCCCAGACCAGGCGAGCAGTACTTC
NA TRBJ2-7 NA TRBV4-2 CASSQDHAGTFPYEQYF TGTGCCAGCAGCCAAGATCACGCTGGAACGTTCCCCTACGAGCAGTACTTC
NA TRBJ1-5 NA TRBV30 CAWSVGTTGNQPQHF TGTGCCTGGAGTGTTGGGACCACGGGCAATCAGCCCCAGCATTTT
NA TRBJ2-7 NA TRBV5-1 CASSLVRGRQYEQYF TGCGCCAGCAGCTTGGTGCGGGGGCGGCAATACGAGCAGTACTTC
NA TRBJ2-2 NA TRBV6-4 CAINRDFSYTGELFF TGTGCCATTAATCGGGACTTTTCCTACACCGGGGAGCTGTTTTTT
NA TRBJ2-1 NA TRBV9 CASSTRQVTNEQFF TGTGCCAGCAGCACACGTCAAGTAACCAATGAGCAGTTCTTC
NA TRBJ2-3 TRBD2 TRBV7-9 CASSLTLAGRTSTDTQYF TGTGCCAGCAGCTTAACACTAGCGGGGAGGACTAGCACAGATACGCAGTATTTT
NA TRBJ1-5 NA TRBV7-9 CAIASSKVGNQPQHF TGTGCCATCGCGTCGTCCAAGGTCGGCAATCAGCCCCAGCATTTT
NA TRBJ1-2 TRBD1 TRBV29-1 CSVDRGRYNGYTF TGCAGCGTTGACAGGGGGCGATACAATGGCTACACCTTC
NA TRBJ2-5 TRBD2 TRBV28 CASSLASGSNPETQYF TGTGCCAGCAGTTTAGCTAGCGGGAGTAACCCAGAGACCCAGTACTTC
NA TRBJ2-1 TRBD2 TRBV7-9 CASSLVGGRPSSSYNEQFF TGTGCCAGCAGCTTAGTAGGCGGGAGGCCGTCGAGCTCCTACAATGAGCAGTTCTTC
few TRBJ1-2 TRBD1 TRBV2 CASSDGQGDYGYTF TGTGCCAGCAGCGACGGACAGGGCGACTATGGCTACACCTTC
NA TRBJ2-7 NA TRBV7-2 CASSLTDSYEQYF TGTGCCAGCAGCTTAACGGACTCCTACGAGCAGTACTTC
NA TRBJ1-1 NA TRBV30 CAWSVRTTDRDNRTGEAFF TGTGCCTGGAGTGTACGGACTACGGACAGAGATAACCGGACTGGTGAAGCTTTCTTT
NA TRBJ2-5 NA TRBV7-8 CASSYRAGETQYF TGTGCCAGCAGCTACCGAGCGGGAGAGACCCAGTACTTC
NA TRBJ2-7 NA TRBV6-1 CASSEGGYEQYF TGTGCCAGCAGTGAAGGCGGGTACGAGCAGTACTTC
once TRBJ2-7 TRBD1 TRBV7-9 CASSLGQGALHEQYF TGTGCCAGCAGCTTAGGACAGGGGGCTCTCCACGAGCAGTACTTC
NA TRBJ2-7 NA TRBV16 CASSQYRTYEQYF TGTGCCAGCAGCCAATACCGCACCTACGAGCAGTACTTC
NA TRBJ2-7 TRBD1 TRBV28 CASSLVAGGIYEQYF TGTGCCAGCAGTTTAGTGGCAGGGGGAATTTACGAGCAGTACTTC